This TCR beta chain was documented in a study of CD8 T cells in ankylosing spondylitis. V lost 3 bases to trimming and J lost 9 bases, with 3 bases between them. The CDR3 runs to 11 residues. CDR1 is MGHDK and CDR2 is SYGVNS in the germline V gene. Study-wide results and caveats: Matched synovial fluid from ankylosing spondylitis patients was reported to be enriched for disease-linked clones. Earlier literature documents some of the motif variants in reactive arthritis synovial fluid and blood. In ankylosing spondylitis blood, a motif of seven or eight highly homologous TCR beta variants appeared characteristic.

TCRdb reanalysed the 5' RACE reads using MiXCR and keeps one entry per CDR3 protein. The sample holds 100,000 to 150,000 distinct CDR3 sequences, roughly 18% seen once. In regard to this clonotype: Its antigen is as yet unknown.

The sample comprised blood, either unsorted or a sorted T cell fraction (not recorded which). The sequence was obtained from a male donor with ankylosing spondylitis. The chain recombines TRBV25-1 with TRBJ1-6, with D unresolved. CDR3: CASSEGSPLHF. CDR3 nucleotides: TGTGCCAGCAGTGAGGGTTCACCCCTCCACTTT.